This T cell receptor (beta chain) is drawn from a study of T cell repertoires in cytomegalovirus infection. This CDR3 comprises 14 residues. The germline V and J ends were trimmed by 5 bases and 0 bases, with 12 bases remaining between them. Germline assignment: CDR1 DFQATT and CDR2 SNEGSKA (reference sequence). In regard to this clonotype: Its antigen is unidentified.

TCRdb fed the reads into MiXCR, producing one record per CDR3 protein. This sample yields fewer than 1,000,000 distinct CDR3 sequences, of which about a third are seen a single time; around an eighth belongs to the top ten. The chain carries TRBV20-1 and TRBJ2-3, with a weak D call TRBD2 (5 bases). Here the sequenced sample was cultured CD8+ T cells from PBMCs, taken from culture after CMV antigen stimulation. The TCR originated in a human donor in good health (CMV status not recorded). Some clones in this sample may be carry-over from other donors' samples. The CDR3 loop reads CSAWLAESTDTQYF. The CDR3, as DNA: TGCAGTGCTTGGCTAGCTGAAAGCACAGATACGCAGTATTTT.